This section outlines one T cell receptor (beta chain) sequence together with its context. The record originates from a study of blood T cell repertoires in COVID-19. As for the study in general: The United States, Italy and Spain were the sources of the acute and convalescent COVID-19 samples.

CDR1 is GTSNPN, CDR2 SVGIG, per germline (reference sequence). V dropped 2 bases and J dropped 4; count of bases not matched to a gene: 6. This CDR3 contains 14 residues. Here immunoSEQ multiplex PCR was the method, and the copy in TCRdb shows in-frame clones only, minus some. The table has roughly 250,000 clones, about 85% seen once. This TCR derives from a man in his sixties who had recovered from COVID-19. The V call is TRBV30, the J call TRBJ1-2; 8 bases are shared with TRBD1. Sequenced: peripheral blood. DNA of the CDR3: TGTGCCTGGAGTCGGACAGGGTGGAGCTATGGCTACACCTTC. It is translated as CAWSRTGWSYGYTF.